Below, one T cell receptor (beta chain) is given with its context. Sequenced by immunoSEQ multiplex PCR; TCRdb stores in-frame clones only, minus some. The sample consists of 500,000 or so clones, approximately 90% of them appearing once. This specimen belongs to a study of blood T cell repertoires in COVID-19. The sequence was collected from a young woman who had recovered from COVID-19. What was sequenced was PBMCs or T cells enriched from blood (not recorded which).

CDR3: CASSVGVGAWGNTIYF. CDR3 DNA sequence: TGTGCCAGCAGCGTTGGGGTGGGGGCATGGGGAAACACCATATATTTT. The chain employs TRBV9 and TRBJ1-3, with D perhaps matching TRBD1 (6 bases). Per germline, CDR1 SGDLS and CDR2 YYNGEE. V gave up 2 bases and J gave up 4 bases, with 16 bases separating them. This CDR3 is 16 amino acids long.